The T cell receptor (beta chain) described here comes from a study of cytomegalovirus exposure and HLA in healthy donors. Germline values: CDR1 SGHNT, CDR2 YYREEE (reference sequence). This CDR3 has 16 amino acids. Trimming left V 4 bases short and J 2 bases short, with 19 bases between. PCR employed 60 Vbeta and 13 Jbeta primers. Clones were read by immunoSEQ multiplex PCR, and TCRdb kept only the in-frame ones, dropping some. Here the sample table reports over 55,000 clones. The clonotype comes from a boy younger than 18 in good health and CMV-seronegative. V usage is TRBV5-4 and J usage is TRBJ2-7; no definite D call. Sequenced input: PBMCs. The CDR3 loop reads CASSTPSPPRAYEQYF. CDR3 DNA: TGTGCCAGCAGCACACCGAGCCCACCCCGGGCCTACGAGCAGTACTTC.